The rows below give T cell receptor beta chains drawn from one sample of a study of blood T cells in healthy people across ages. TCRdb reprocessed the 5' RACE reads with MiXCR, giving one entry per CDR3 protein. The data hold approximately 1.5 million distinct CDR3 sequences, with about 35% observed a single time. Sequencing input: blood. These receptors originate from a woman younger than 45 in good health. The CDR3 runs from the conserved cysteine through the conserved F or W. Each record gives: clone size, J gene, V gene, D gene, CDR3 protein, CDR3 DNA. The D gene is left open where the match is weak. Rows give clone size only sometimes, using once, few, many, or a class for an expanded clone.

clone_size: many; j_call: TRBJ2-1; v_call: TRBV20-1; d_call: NA; cdr3_aa: CSALRNNEQFF; cdr3_nt: TGCAGTGCACTACGAAACAATGAGCAGTTCTTC
clone_size: few; j_call: TRBJ2-1; v_call: TRBV20-1; d_call: TRBD2; cdr3_aa: CSARPPGLAGERSYNEQFF; cdr3_nt: TGCAGTGCAAGACCCCCGGGACTAGCGGGAGAAAGGTCCTACAATGAGCAGTTCTTC
clone_size: NA; j_call: TRBJ2-1; v_call: TRBV10-3; d_call: TRBD2; cdr3_aa: CAIRRGLAGGLSSYNEQFF; cdr3_nt: TGTGCCATCAGACGAGGACTAGCGGGGGGCCTAAGCTCCTACAATGAGCAGTTCTTC
clone_size: few; j_call: TRBJ2-5; v_call: TRBV7-6; d_call: NA; cdr3_aa: CASSWGGAEETQYF; cdr3_nt: TGTGCCAGCAGCTGGGGGGGCGCCGAAGAGACCCAGTACTTC
clone_size: NA; j_call: TRBJ1-1; v_call: TRBV20-1; d_call: NA; cdr3_aa: CSAPDKNTEAFF; cdr3_nt: TGCAGTGCTCCGGACAAGAACACTGAAGCTTTCTTT
clone_size: few; j_call: TRBJ2-7; v_call: TRBV11-2; d_call: NA; cdr3_aa: CASSLTDEVGSYEQYF; cdr3_nt: TGTGCCAGCAGCTTAACGGATGAAGTGGGATCCTACGAGCAGTACTTC
clone_size: NA; j_call: TRBJ2-3; v_call: TRBV20-1; d_call: NA; cdr3_aa: CSARRDFTDTQYF; cdr3_nt: TGCAGTGCTAGGAGGGACTTCACAGATACGCAGTATTTT
clone_size: few; j_call: TRBJ2-7; v_call: TRBV27; d_call: TRBD1; cdr3_aa: CASSLSILDLVQTGTYEQYF; cdr3_nt: TGTGCCAGCAGTTTATCGATACTGGATTTGGTACAGACAGGGACCTACGAGCAGTACTTC
clone_size: NA; j_call: TRBJ2-7; v_call: TRBV9; d_call: TRBD1; cdr3_aa: CASSNYHGTAQEAQYF; cdr3_nt: TGTGCCAGCAGCAACTACCATGGGACAGCCCAAGAGGCCCAGTACTTC
clone_size: NA; j_call: TRBJ1-5; v_call: TRBV5-1; d_call: NA; cdr3_aa: CASSSDGGFNQPQHF; cdr3_nt: TGCGCCAGCAGCTCCGACGGAGGATTCAATCAGCCCCAGCATTTT
clone_size: NA; j_call: TRBJ2-7; v_call: TRBV20-1; d_call: NA; cdr3_aa: CSAREKSRSEQYF; cdr3_nt: TGCAGTGCTAGAGAGAAGAGCCGGTCCGAGCAGTACTTC
clone_size: NA; j_call: TRBJ2-3; v_call: TRBV7-9; d_call: TRBD1; cdr3_aa: CASSSRTGLNTDTQYF; cdr3_nt: TGTGCCAGCAGCTCCCGGACAGGGCTTAACACAGATACGCAGTATTTT
clone_size: many; j_call: TRBJ2-7; v_call: TRBV4-2; d_call: TRBD2; cdr3_aa: CASSPQRGGWVEQYF; cdr3_nt: TGTGCCAGCAGCCCTCAGCGGGGGGGCTGGGTCGAGCAGTACTTC
clone_size: NA; j_call: TRBJ2-3; v_call: TRBV3-1; d_call: TRBD2; cdr3_aa: CASSQDRGSGRTPSTDTQYF; cdr3_nt: TGTGCCAGCAGCCAAGATCGAGGTAGCGGGAGAACGCCTAGCACAGATACGCAGTATTTT
clone_size: NA; j_call: TRBJ2-1; v_call: TRBV11-1; d_call: TRBD2; cdr3_aa: CASSENRGLAGRGEQFF; cdr3_nt: TGTGCCAGCAGCGAAAATCGGGGACTAGCGGGCCGGGGGGAGCAGTTCTTC
clone_size: few; j_call: TRBJ2-3; v_call: TRBV28; d_call: TRBD2; cdr3_aa: CASSLAAISGAQYF; cdr3_nt: TGTGCCAGCAGTTTAGCGGCTATTAGCGGGGCGCAGTATTTT
clone_size: NA; j_call: TRBJ1-1; v_call: TRBV30; d_call: NA; cdr3_aa: CAGKGANTEAFF; cdr3_nt: TGTGCCGGGAAGGGCGCGAACACTGAAGCTTTCTTT
clone_size: NA; j_call: TRBJ2-4; v_call: TRBV21-1; d_call: NA; cdr3_aa: CASSRRGRSLAKNIQYF; cdr3_nt: TGTGCCAGCAGCCGCCGGGGACGGTCTCTAGCCAAAAACATTCAGTACTTC
clone_size: few; j_call: TRBJ2-2; v_call: TRBV5-6; d_call: NA; cdr3_aa: CASSSAGTGELFF; cdr3_nt: TGTGCCAGCAGCTCGGCGGGCACCGGGGAGCTGTTTTTT
clone_size: NA; j_call: TRBJ2-7; v_call: TRBV7-9; d_call: TRBD1; cdr3_aa: CASSFSQGVHEQYF; cdr3_nt: TGTGCCAGCAGCTTTTCCCAGGGGGTCCACGAGCAGTACTTC
clone_size: few; j_call: TRBJ2-5; v_call: TRBV20-1; d_call: TRBD2; cdr3_aa: CSAIAGPRRDQYF; cdr3_nt: TGCAGTGCCATAGCGGGGCCCAGACGAGACCAGTACTTC
clone_size: NA; j_call: TRBJ1-1; v_call: TRBV20-1; d_call: NA; cdr3_aa: CSVGAGQMNTEAFF; cdr3_nt: TGCAGTGTGGGCGCAGGGCAAATGAACACTGAAGCTTTCTTT
clone_size: few; j_call: TRBJ1-1; v_call: TRBV12-3/TRBV12-4; d_call: NA; cdr3_aa: CASSTGRLNTEAFF; cdr3_nt: TGTGCCAGCAGCACCGGCCGGCTGAACACTGAAGCTTTCTTT
clone_size: NA; j_call: TRBJ1-4; v_call: TRBV11-2; d_call: NA; cdr3_aa: CASSSSKTSTNEKLFF; cdr3_nt: TGTGCCAGCAGCTCCTCCAAGACGTCAACTAATGAAAAACTGTTTTTT
clone_size: few; j_call: TRBJ1-4; v_call: TRBV4-1; d_call: NA; cdr3_aa: CASSRPGNNEKLFF; cdr3_nt: TGCGCCAGCAGCCGACCAGGGAACAATGAAAAACTGTTTTTT
clone_size: NA; j_call: TRBJ2-7; v_call: TRBV6-5; d_call: NA; cdr3_aa: CASSSTRNQTHEQYF; cdr3_nt: TGTGCCAGCAGTTCGACCCGAAATCAGACGCACGAGCAGTACTTC
clone_size: NA; j_call: TRBJ1-4; v_call: TRBV2; d_call: NA; cdr3_aa: CASSDGPQGEKLFF; cdr3_nt: TGTGCCAGCAGTGACGGTCCTCAGGGGGAAAAACTGTTTTTT
clone_size: NA; j_call: TRBJ2-1; v_call: TRBV4-1; d_call: NA; cdr3_aa: CASSQMFRQGHNEQFF; cdr3_nt: TGCGCCAGCAGCCAAATGTTCAGACAAGGCCACAATGAGCAGTTCTTC
clone_size: NA; j_call: TRBJ1-2; v_call: TRBV7-9; d_call: NA; cdr3_aa: CASRAGENGYTF; cdr3_nt: TGTGCCAGCAGGGCAGGGGAGAATGGCTACACCTTC
clone_size: few; j_call: TRBJ2-3; v_call: TRBV7-9; d_call: NA; cdr3_aa: CASSLSQGRDTQYF; cdr3_nt: TGTGCCAGCAGCTTAAGCCAGGGGAGGGATACGCAGTATTTT
clone_size: NA; j_call: TRBJ1-5; v_call: TRBV28; d_call: NA; cdr3_aa: CASSLQAQPQHF; cdr3_nt: TGTGCCAGCAGTTTACAGGCTCAGCCCCAGCATTTT
clone_size: NA; j_call: TRBJ1-5; v_call: TRBV28; d_call: NA; cdr3_aa: CASSSPRSSNQPQHF; cdr3_nt: TGTGCCAGCAGCTCTCCCAGGAGCAGCAATCAGCCCCAGCATTTT
clone_size: once; j_call: TRBJ1-2; v_call: TRBV3-1; d_call: TRBD1; cdr3_aa: CASSQNRWDRVYGYTF; cdr3_nt: TGTGCCAGCAGCCAGAACAGGTGGGACAGGGTATATGGCTACACCTTC
clone_size: few; j_call: TRBJ2-7; v_call: TRBV14; d_call: TRBD1; cdr3_aa: CASSQGLTGASYEQYF; cdr3_nt: TGTGCCAGCAGCCAAGGATTAACAGGGGCCAGCTACGAGCAGTACTTC
clone_size: few; j_call: TRBJ1-5; v_call: TRBV5-1; d_call: NA; cdr3_aa: CASSLMGRDNQPQHF; cdr3_nt: TGCGCCAGCAGCTTGATGGGACGAGACAATCAGCCCCAGCATTTT
clone_size: NA; j_call: TRBJ2-2; v_call: TRBV2; d_call: NA; cdr3_aa: CASRFRGAGELFF; cdr3_nt: TGTGCCAGCAGGTTCCGGGGCGCCGGGGAGCTGTTTTTT
clone_size: many; j_call: TRBJ2-7; v_call: TRBV25-1; d_call: TRBD1; cdr3_aa: CASSESVGRGPYEQYF; cdr3_nt: TGTGCCAGCAGTGAATCTGTAGGCAGGGGGCCCTACGAGCAGTACTTC
clone_size: NA; j_call: TRBJ1-5; v_call: TRBV6-1; d_call: TRBD1; cdr3_aa: CASRPLPGQGTQPQHF; cdr3_nt: TGTGCCAGCAGGCCTCTTCCGGGACAGGGGACCCAGCCCCAGCATTTT
clone_size: NA; j_call: TRBJ2-1; v_call: TRBV6-2/TRBV6-3; d_call: NA; cdr3_aa: CASSYDLAKSYNEQFF; cdr3_nt: TGTGCCAGCAGTTACGACCTAGCGAAATCCTACAATGAGCAGTTCTTC
clone_size: NA; j_call: TRBJ1-6; v_call: TRBV21-1; d_call: NA; cdr3_aa: CASSNNSPLHF; cdr3_nt: TGTGCCAGCAGTAATAATTCACCCCTCCACTTT
clone_size: NA; j_call: TRBJ2-7; v_call: TRBV11-2; d_call: NA; cdr3_aa: CASSLNGMTALDYEQYF; cdr3_nt: TGTGCCAGCAGCTTGAATGGAATGACAGCCTTGGACTACGAGCAGTACTTC
clone_size: few; j_call: TRBJ1-5; v_call: TRBV20-1; d_call: TRBD1; cdr3_aa: CSAATGVANQPQHF; cdr3_nt: TGCAGTGCTGCCACAGGGGTGGCCAATCAGCCCCAGCATTTT
clone_size: NA; j_call: TRBJ2-7; v_call: TRBV27; d_call: NA; cdr3_aa: CASCGTGHEQYF; cdr3_nt: TGTGCCAGCTGTGGGACGGGCCACGAGCAGTACTTC
clone_size: NA; j_call: TRBJ2-5; v_call: TRBV20-1; d_call: NA; cdr3_aa: CSARWGIETQYF; cdr3_nt: TGCAGTGCTAGATGGGGGATCGAGACCCAGTACTTC
clone_size: few; j_call: TRBJ2-5; v_call: TRBV3-1; d_call: NA; cdr3_aa: CASSPAVGGRGRYF; cdr3_nt: TGTGCCAGCAGCCCGGCGGTGGGGGGGCGCGGAAGGTACTTC
clone_size: few; j_call: TRBJ2-5; v_call: TRBV28; d_call: TRBD2; cdr3_aa: CASIGGAGETQYF; cdr3_nt: TGTGCCAGCATCGGGGGGGCCGGGGAGACTCAGTACTTC
clone_size: few; j_call: TRBJ1-1; v_call: TRBV12-3/TRBV12-4; d_call: TRBD1; cdr3_aa: CASSSGDSWIMNTEAFF; cdr3_nt: TGTGCCAGCAGTTCTGGGGACAGCTGGATTATGAACACTGAAGCTTTCTTT
clone_size: NA; j_call: TRBJ1-4; v_call: TRBV7-6; d_call: NA; cdr3_aa: CASTRRQGTNEKPFF; cdr3_nt: TGTGCCAGCACCCGTCGTCAGGGAACCAATGAAAAACCGTTTTTT
clone_size: NA; j_call: TRBJ1-2; v_call: TRBV20-1; d_call: NA; cdr3_aa: CSARAPGAASGYTF; cdr3_nt: TGCAGTGCTAGAGCCCCAGGGGCTGCCTCTGGCTACACCTTC
clone_size: NA; j_call: TRBJ2-3; v_call: TRBV28; d_call: TRBD1; cdr3_aa: CASWTGSTDTQYF; cdr3_nt: TGTGCCAGCTGGACAGGCAGCACAGATACGCAGTATTTT